Listed below are T cell receptor beta chains from one sample, sequenced in a study of cytomegalovirus exposure and HLA in healthy donors. Sequencing was performed with immunoSEQ multiplex PCR; in TCRdb, only in-frame clones are kept and a portion is missing. The table has around 170,000 clones, approximately 80% seen once. What was sequenced was PBMCs. The origin of the receptors is a girl aged 5-17 years in good health and CMV-seropositive. Each CDR3 is given with its conserved first and last residue. Each record gives: D gene, J gene, V gene, clone size, CDR3 DNA, CDR3 protein. D genes are given only for firm matches. The listing skips clone size in some rows; elsewhere it reads once, few, many or a size class.

. TRBJ1-4 TRBV29-1 few TGCAGCGTTGAAGGGCAGGGAGGTCGGGAAAAACTGTTTTTT CSVEGQGGREKLFF
TRBD2 TRBJ2-3 TRBV5-1 . TGCGCCAGCAGCTTTCCGGGAGGTGGCACAGATACGCAGTATTTT CASSFPGGGTDTQYF
TRBD2 TRBJ2-7 TRBV5-1 . TGCGCCAGCAGCTTCCTAGCGGGAGAATCCGAGCAGTACTTC CASSFLAGESEQYF
. TRBJ1-5 TRBV9 once TGTGCCAGCAGCGTTGGGGGGGCTGTTTCGGGCCAGCCCCAGCATTTT CASSVGGAVSGQPQHF
. TRBJ1-1 TRBV5-1 . TGCGCCAGCAGCTTGGCTCACACAGGGTCCACTGAAGCTTTCTTT CASSLAHTGSTEAFF
TRBD2 TRBJ2-7 TRBV4-1 . TGCGCCAGCAGCCAAGTTAGCGGGGGGGTGTCGGGCGAGCAGTACTTC CASSQVSGGVSGEQYF
TRBD2 TRBJ2-1 TRBV27 . TGTGCCAGCAGCCAGGGACTAGCGCTCTACAATGAGCAGTTCTTC CASSQGLALYNEQFF
. TRBJ1-1 TRBV18 . TGTGCCAGCTCACCGAGGTTAAGCACTGAAGCTTTCTTT CASSPRLSTEAFF
. TRBJ2-2 TRBV9 few TGTGCCAGCAGCGCCGACAGGGACTTTTACACCGGGGAGCTGTTTTTT CASSADRDFYTGELFF
. TRBJ2-5 TRBV10-1 . TGCGCCAGCAGTGACCTGGAGACCCAGTACTTC CASSDLETQYF
TRBD1 TRBJ1-1 TRBV29-1 . TGCAGCGGTACCCACAGGGGGCGGGGAGTCACTGAAGCTTTCTTT CSGTHRGRGVTEAFF